This T cell receptor (beta chain) was profiled in a study of T-cell reconstitution after alpha-beta-depleted transplantation in children. This CDR3 has 22 amino acids. In germline, CDR1 is MNHEY, CDR2 SVGEGT. Trimming removed 0 bases from V and 0 bases from J; junction bases left unmatched: 18. Unique molecular identifiers were built into the TCRbeta library. TCRdb reprocessed the PCR reads with MiXCR, giving one entry per CDR3 protein. This sample has under 450,000 distinct CDR3 sequences, with approximately 12% found just once. The sample here was PBMCs, taken from the stem cell graft. The chain uses TRBV6-2 or TRBV6-3 and TRBJ2-3, with 10 nucleotides matching TRBD2. The source of this sequence is a human donor who donated a stem cell graft to a child with Fanconi anemia. CDR3 amino acids: CASSYSLIPSGGQSSSTDTQYF. The DNA of the CDR3 is TGTGCCAGCAGTTACTCGCTTATCCCTAGCGGGGGCCAGTCTTCTAGCACAGATACGCAGTATTTT.